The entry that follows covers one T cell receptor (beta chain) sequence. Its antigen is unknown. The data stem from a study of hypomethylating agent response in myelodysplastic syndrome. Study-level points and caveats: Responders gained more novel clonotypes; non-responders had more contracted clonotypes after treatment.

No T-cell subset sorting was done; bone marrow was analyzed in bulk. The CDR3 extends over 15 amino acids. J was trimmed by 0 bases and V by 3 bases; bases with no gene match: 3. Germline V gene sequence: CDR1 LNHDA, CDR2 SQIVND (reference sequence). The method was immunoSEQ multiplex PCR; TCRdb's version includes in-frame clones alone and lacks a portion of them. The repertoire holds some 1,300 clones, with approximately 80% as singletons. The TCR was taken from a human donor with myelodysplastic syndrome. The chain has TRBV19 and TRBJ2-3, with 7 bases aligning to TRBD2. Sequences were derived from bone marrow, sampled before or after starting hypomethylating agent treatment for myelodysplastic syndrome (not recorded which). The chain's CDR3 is CASSMWRESTDTQYF. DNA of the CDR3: TGTGCCAGTAGTATGTGGCGGGAGAGCACAGATACGCAGTATTTT.